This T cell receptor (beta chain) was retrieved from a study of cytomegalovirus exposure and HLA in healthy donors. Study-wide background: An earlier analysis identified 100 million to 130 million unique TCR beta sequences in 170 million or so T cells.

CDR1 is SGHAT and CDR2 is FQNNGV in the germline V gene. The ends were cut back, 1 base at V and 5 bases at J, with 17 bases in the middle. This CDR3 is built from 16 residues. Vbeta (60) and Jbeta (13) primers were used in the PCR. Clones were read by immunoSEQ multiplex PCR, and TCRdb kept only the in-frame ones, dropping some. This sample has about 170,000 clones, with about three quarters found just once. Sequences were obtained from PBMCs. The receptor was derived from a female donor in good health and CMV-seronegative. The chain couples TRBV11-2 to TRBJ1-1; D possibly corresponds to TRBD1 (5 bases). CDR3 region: CASSLVGRGGNTEAFF. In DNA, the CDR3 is TGTGCCAGCAGCTTAGTGGGTCGGGGGGGGAATACTGAAGCTTTCTTT.